This entry features one T cell receptor (beta chain) sequence. The entry originates in a study of blood T cell repertoires in COVID-19. As for the study in general: Samples taken during acute and convalescent COVID-19 were collected in the United States, Italy and Spain. Sample material is recorded as cDNA or gDNA derived from T cells, B-cell-depleted T cells, or PBMCs.

Per the original methods: Amplifying reference gene primers gave estimates of nucleated cell counts. TCRdb keeps only in-frame clones here, not all; method: immunoSEQ multiplex PCR. That table is the source of V, J and clone size, and D and trimming were worked out from the DNA. This table has approximately 140,000 clones, about 85% appearing once. The CDR3 sequence is 17 residues long. V shed 10 bases, J shed 5 bases, and the junction held 16 bases outside the gene matches. CDR1 and CDR2 (germline): LNHDA, SQIVND (reference sequence). This chain links TRBV19 with TRBJ2-5; TRBD2 matches at 13 bases. Sequenced sample: peripheral blood. The clonotype comes from a woman aged 55-75 years with active or convalescent COVID-19. CDR3 in DNA: TGTGCCACCCAGGACGGAACCGGGACTAGCGGGGTTGAGACCCAGTACTTC. This encodes CATQDGTGTSGVETQYF.